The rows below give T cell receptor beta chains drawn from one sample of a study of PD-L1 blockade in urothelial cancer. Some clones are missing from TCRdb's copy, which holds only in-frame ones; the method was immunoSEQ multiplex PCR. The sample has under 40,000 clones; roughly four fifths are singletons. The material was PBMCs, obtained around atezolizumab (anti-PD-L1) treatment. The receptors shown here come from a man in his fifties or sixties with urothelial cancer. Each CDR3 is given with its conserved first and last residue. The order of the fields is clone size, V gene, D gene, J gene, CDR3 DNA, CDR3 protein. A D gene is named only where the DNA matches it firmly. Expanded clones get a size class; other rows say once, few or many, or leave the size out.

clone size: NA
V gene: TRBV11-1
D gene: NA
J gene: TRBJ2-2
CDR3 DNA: TGTGCCAGCAGTCAACGACGGGGGGCGGGTACCGGGGAGCTGTTTTTT
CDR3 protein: CASSQRRGAGTGELFF

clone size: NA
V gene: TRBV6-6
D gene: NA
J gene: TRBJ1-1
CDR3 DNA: TGTGCCAGCAGTTACGGAGGGTTCGCTGAAGCTTTCTTT
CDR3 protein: CASSYGGFAEAFF

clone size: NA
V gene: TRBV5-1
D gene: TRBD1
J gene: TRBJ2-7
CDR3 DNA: TGCGCCAGCAGCTTTGACAGGGTGAACCACGAGCAGTACTTC
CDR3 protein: CASSFDRVNHEQYF

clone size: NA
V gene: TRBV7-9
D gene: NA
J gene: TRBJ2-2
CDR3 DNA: TGTGCCAGCAGTCGCGGGGGCCTGAACACCGGGGAGCTGTTTTTT
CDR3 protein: CASSRGGLNTGELFF

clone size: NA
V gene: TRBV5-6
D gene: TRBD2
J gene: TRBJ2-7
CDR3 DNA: TGTGCCAGCGGCCAGCTAGCGGGGGGAACCTACGAGCAGTACTTC
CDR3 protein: CASGQLAGGTYEQYF

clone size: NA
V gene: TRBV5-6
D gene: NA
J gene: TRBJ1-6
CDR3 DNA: TGTGCCAGCAGCTTGTGGGGGCCGGGTTCACCCCTCCACTTT
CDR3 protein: CASSLWGPGSPLHF

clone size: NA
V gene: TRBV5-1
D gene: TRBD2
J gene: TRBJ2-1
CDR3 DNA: TGCGCCAGCAGCTTGGTAGGAGGCTCTTACGGGGGGGCCATAAGCTCCTACAATGAGCAGTTCTTC
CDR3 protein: CASSLVGGSYGGAISSYNEQFF

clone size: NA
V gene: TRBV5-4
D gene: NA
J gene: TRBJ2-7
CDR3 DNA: TGTGCCAGCAGCTTACAAGGGGTTTCCTACGAGCAGTACTTC
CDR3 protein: CASSLQGVSYEQYF

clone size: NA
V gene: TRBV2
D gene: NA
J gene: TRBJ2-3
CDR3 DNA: TGTGCCAGCAGGACCACGACTAGCACAGATACGCAGTATTTT
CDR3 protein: CASRTTTSTDTQYF

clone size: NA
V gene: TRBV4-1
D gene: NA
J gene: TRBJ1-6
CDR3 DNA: TGCGCCAGCAGCCAAGAGGAAACCCCCGGGACTTGGAACCACTTT
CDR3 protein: CASSQEETPGTWNHF

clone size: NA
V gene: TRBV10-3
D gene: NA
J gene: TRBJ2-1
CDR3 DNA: TGTGCCATCAGTGATTCGGGGGTGCTAACGAGGGGAGGCAATGAGCAGTTCTTC
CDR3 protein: CAISDSGVLTRGGNEQFF

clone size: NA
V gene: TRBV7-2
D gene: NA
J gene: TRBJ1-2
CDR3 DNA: TGTGCCAGCAGCCTTGGGGGACAAGTTTATGGCTACACCTTC
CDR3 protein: CASSLGGQVYGYTF

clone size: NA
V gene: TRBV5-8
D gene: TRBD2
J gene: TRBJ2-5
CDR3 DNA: TGTGCCAGCAGCTGGGCGGGGGGCCCGCCGGGAGAGACCCAGTACTTC
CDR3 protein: CASSWAGGPPGETQYF

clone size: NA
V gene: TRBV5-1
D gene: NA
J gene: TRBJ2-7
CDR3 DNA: TGCGCCAGCGCGTCGAGCCCCTCTCGACTTACGAGCTCCTACGAGCAGTACTTC
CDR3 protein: CASASSPSRLTSSYEQYF

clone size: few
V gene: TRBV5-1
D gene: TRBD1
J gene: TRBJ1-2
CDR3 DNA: TGCGCCAGCAGCACGATACCGGGACAGGGGGCCGAGGGCTACACCTTC
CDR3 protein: CASSTIPGQGAEGYTF

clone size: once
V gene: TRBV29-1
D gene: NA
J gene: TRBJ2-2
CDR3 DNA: TGCAGCGTTGGGAAGGGGTGGGGCACCGGGGAGCTGTTTTTT
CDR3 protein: CSVGKGWGTGELFF

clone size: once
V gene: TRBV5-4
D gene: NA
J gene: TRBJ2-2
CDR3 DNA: TGTGCCAGCAGCTCTTTACAGGGGAGGACCGGGGAGCTGTTTTTT
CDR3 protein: CASSSLQGRTGELFF

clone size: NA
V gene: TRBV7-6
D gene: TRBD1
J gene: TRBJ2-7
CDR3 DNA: TGTGCCAGCAGCTTAGAGGGGGACAGAGCCTACGAGCAGTACTTC
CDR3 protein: CASSLEGDRAYEQYF

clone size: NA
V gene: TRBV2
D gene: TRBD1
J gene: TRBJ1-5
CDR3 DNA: TGTGCCAGCAGTGAAGAGGGGGCGCCGCTTTCGCCCCAGCATTTT
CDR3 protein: CASSEEGAPLSPQHF

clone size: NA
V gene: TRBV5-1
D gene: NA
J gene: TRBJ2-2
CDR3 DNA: TGCGCCAGCAGCTCCGGGACTCATGACACCGGGGAGCTGTTTTTT
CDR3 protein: CASSSGTHDTGELFF

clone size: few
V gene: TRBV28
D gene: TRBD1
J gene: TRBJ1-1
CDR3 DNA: TGTGCCAGCAGTTTAGAGGGACAGGGAATGACGGACACTGAAGCTTTCTTT
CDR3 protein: CASSLEGQGMTDTEAFF

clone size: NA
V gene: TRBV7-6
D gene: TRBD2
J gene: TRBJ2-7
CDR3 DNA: TGTGCCAGCAGCTTAGCGGCTCGCGCGGGGGGGTTCAACGAGCAGTACTTC
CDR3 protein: CASSLAARAGGFNEQYF

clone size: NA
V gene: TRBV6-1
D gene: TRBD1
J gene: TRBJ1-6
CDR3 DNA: TGTGCCAGCAGTCCTATAGGACAGGGTACGTCCCTCCACTTT
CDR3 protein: CASSPIGQGTSLHF

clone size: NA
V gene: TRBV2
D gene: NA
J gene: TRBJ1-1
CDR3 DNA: TGTGCCAGCAGGTACAGGACGAACACTGAAGCTTTCTTT
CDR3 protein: CASRYRTNTEAFF

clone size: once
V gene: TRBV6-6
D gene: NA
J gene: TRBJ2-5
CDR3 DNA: TGTGCCAGCAGCCTCCTTAGCGTCGAGACCCAGTACTTC
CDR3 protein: CASSLLSVETQYF

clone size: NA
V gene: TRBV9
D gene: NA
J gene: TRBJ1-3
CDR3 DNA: TGTGCCAGCAGCCTAGGCCGACAGGCGAGCGGAAACACCATATATTTT
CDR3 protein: CASSLGRQASGNTIYF

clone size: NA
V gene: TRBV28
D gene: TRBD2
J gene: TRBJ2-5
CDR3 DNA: TGTGCCAGCAGTCTCACTCTAGCGGGGGGTTTGGAGACCCAGTACTTC
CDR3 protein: CASSLTLAGGLETQYF

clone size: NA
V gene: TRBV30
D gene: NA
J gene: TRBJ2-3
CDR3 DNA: TGTGCCTGGAGCGCCTTACAAGTGTTCACAGATACGCAGTATTTT
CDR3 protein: CAWSALQVFTDTQYF

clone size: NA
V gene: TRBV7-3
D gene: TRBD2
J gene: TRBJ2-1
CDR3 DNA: TGTGCCAGCAGCAACCCGTCTTTAGCGGGGGGAGGCAATGAGCAGTTCTTC
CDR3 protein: CASSNPSLAGGGNEQFF